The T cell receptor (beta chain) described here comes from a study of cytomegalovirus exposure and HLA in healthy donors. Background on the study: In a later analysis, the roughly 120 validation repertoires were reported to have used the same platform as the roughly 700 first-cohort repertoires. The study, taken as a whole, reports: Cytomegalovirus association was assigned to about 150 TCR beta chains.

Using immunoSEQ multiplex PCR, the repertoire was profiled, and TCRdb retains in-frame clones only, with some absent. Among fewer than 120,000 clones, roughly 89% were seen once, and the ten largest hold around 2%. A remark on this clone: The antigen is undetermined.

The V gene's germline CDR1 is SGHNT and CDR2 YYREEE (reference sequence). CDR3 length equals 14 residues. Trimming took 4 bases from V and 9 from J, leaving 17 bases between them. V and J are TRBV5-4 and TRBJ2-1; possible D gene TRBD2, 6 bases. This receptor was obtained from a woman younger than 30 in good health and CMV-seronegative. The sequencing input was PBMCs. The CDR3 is CASSSRDSHGEQFF. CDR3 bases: TGTGCCAGCAGCAGCCGGGACTCACACGGTGAGCAGTTCTTC. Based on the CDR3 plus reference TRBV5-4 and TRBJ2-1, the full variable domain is ETGVTQSPTHLIKTRGQQVTLRCSSQSGHNTVSWYQQALGQGPQFIFQYYREEENGRGNFPPRFSGLQFPNYSSELNVNALELDDSALYLCASSSRDSHGEQFFGPGTRLTVL.